This T cell receptor beta chain was sequenced for a study of CD8 T cells in ankylosing spondylitis. The study's findings and limits: What seemed typical of ankylosing spondylitis blood was a TCR beta motif built from 7 or 8 highly homologous variants.

Generation of TCR beta libraries employed quantitative 5'-RACE incorporating molecular barcodes. Each CDR3 protein is one row after TCRdb ran MiXCR on the 5' RACE reads. The data hold 150,000 or so distinct CDR3 sequences, with approximately 16% observed a single time. Regarding this clonotype: What it binds is unknown.

Sequencing used blood, either unsorted or a sorted T cell fraction (not recorded which). This TCR came from a male donor with ankylosing spondylitis or in good health (not recorded which).

In DNA, the CDR3 is TGCAGCGTGGACCGGGACAGGGGGACCGGGGAGCTGTTTTTT. As protein: CSVDRDRGTGELFF. The V call is TRBV29-1, the J call TRBJ2-2, with TRBD1 matching over 11 bases. The germline V gene encodes CDR1 SQVTM and CDR2 ANQGSEA. This CDR3 region has 14 residues. V trimming: 6 bases; J trimming: 5 bases; junction bases outside the gene matches: 5.